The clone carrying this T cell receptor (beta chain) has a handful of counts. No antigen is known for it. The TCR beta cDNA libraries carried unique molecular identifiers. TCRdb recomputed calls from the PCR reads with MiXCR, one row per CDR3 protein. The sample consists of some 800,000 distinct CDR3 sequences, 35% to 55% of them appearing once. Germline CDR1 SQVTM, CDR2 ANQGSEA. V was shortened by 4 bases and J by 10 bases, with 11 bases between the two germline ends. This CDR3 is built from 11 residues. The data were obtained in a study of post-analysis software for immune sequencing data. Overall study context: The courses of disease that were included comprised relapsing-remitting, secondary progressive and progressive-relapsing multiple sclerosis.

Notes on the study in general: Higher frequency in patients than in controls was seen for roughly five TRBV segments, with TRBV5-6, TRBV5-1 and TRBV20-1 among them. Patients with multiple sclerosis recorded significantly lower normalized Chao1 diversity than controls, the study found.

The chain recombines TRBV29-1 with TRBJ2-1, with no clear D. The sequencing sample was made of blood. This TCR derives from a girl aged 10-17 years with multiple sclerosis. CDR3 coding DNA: TGCAGCGTTGGAAGGAGCAGGGAGCAGTTCTTC. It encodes CSVGRSREQFF.